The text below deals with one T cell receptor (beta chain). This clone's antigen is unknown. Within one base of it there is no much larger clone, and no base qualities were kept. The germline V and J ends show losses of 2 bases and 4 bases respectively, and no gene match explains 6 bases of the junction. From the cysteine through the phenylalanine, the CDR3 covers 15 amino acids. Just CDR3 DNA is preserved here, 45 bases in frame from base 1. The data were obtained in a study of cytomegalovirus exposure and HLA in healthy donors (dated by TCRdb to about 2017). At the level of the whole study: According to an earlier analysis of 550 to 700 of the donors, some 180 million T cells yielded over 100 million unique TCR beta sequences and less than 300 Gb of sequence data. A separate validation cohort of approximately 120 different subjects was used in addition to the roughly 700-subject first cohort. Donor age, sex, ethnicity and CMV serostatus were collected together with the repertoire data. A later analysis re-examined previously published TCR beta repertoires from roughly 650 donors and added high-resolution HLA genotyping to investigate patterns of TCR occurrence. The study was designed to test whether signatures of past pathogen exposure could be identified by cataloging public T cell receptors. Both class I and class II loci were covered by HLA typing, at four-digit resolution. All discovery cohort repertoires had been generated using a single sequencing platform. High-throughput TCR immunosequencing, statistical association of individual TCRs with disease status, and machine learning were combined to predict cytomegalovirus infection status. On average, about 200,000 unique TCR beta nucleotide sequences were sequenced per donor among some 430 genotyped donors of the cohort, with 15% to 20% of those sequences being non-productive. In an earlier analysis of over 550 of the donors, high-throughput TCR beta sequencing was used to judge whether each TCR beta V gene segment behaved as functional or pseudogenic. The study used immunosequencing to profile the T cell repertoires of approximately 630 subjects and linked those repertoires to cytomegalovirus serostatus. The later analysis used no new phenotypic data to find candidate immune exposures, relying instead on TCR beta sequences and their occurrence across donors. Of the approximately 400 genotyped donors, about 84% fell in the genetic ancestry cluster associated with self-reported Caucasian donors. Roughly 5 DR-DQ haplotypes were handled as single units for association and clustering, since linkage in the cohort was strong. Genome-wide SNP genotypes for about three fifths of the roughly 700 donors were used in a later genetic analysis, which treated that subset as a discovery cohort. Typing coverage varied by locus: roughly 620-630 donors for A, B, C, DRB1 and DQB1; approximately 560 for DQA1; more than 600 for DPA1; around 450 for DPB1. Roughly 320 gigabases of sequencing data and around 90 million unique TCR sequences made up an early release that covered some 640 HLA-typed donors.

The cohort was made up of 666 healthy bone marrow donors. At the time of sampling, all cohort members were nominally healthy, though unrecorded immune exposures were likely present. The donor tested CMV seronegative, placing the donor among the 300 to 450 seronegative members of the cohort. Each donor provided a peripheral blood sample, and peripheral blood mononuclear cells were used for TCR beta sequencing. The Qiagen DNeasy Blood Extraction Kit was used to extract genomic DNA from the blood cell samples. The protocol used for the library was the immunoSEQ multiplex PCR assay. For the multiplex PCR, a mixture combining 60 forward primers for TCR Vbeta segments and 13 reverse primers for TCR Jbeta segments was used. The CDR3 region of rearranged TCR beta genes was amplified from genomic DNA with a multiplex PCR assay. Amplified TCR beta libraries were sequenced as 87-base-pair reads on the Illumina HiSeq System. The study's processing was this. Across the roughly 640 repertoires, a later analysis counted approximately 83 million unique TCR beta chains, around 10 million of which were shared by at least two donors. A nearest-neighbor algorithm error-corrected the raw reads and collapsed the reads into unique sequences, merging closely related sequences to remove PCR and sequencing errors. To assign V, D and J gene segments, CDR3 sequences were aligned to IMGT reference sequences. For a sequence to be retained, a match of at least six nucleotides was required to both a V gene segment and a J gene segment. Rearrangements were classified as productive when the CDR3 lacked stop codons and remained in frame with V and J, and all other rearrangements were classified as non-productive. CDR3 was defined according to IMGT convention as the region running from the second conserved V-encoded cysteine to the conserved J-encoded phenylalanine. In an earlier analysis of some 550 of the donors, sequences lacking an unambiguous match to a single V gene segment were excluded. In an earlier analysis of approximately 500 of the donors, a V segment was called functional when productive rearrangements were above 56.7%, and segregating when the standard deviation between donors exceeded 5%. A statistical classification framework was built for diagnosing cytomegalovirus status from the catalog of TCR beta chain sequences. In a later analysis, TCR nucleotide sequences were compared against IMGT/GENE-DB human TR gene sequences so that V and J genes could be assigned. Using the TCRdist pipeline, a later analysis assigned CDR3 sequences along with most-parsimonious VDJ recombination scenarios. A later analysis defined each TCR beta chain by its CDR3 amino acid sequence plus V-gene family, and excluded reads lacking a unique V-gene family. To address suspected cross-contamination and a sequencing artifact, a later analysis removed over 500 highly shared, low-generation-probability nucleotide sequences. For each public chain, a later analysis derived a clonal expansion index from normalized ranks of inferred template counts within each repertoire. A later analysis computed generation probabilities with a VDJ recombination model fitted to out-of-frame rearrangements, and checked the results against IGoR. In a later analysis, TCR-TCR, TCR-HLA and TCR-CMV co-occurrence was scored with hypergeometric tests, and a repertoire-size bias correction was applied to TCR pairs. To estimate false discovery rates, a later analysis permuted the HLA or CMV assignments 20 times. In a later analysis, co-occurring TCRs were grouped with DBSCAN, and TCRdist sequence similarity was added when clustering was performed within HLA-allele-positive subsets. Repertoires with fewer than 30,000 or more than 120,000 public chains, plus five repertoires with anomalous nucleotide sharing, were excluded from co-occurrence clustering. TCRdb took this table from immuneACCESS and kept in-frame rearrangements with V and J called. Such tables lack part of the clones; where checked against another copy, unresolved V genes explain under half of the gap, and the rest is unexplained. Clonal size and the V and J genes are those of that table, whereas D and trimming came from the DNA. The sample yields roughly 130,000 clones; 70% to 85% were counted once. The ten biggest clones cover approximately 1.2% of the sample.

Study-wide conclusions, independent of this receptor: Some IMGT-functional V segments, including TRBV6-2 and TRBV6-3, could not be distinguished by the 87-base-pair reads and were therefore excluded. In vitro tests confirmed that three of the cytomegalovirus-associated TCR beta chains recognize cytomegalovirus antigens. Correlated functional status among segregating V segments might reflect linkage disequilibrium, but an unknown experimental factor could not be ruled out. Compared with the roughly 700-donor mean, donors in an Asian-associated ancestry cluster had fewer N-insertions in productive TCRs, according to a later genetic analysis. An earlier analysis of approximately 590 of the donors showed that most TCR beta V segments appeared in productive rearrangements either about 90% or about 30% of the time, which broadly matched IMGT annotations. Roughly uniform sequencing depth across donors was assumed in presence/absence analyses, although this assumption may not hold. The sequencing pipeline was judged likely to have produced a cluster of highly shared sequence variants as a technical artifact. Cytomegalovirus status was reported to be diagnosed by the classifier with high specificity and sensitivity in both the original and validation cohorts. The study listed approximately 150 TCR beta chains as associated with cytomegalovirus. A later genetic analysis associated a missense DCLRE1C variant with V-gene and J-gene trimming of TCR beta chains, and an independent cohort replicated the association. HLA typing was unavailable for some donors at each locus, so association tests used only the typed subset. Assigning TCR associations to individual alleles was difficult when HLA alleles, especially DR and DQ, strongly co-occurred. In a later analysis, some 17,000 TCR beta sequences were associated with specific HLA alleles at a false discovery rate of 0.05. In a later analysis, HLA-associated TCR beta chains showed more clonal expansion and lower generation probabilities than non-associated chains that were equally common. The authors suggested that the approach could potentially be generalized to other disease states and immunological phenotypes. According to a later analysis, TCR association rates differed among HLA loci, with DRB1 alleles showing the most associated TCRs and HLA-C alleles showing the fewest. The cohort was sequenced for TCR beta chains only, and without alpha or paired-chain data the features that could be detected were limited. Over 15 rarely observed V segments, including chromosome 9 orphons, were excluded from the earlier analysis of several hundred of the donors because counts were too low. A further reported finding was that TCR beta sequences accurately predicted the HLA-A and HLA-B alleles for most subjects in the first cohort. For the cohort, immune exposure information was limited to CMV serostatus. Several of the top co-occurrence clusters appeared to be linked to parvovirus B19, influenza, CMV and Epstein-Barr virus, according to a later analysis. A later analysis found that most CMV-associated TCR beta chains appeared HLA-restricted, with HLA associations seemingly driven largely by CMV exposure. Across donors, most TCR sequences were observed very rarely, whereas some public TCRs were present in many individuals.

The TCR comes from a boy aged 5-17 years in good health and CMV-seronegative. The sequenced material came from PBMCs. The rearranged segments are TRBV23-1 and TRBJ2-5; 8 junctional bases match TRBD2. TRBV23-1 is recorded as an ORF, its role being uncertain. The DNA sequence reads TGCGCCAGCAGTCAACTGGAGCGGGAGCGAGAGACCCAGTACTTC. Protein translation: CASSQLERERETQYF.